This T cell receptor beta chain emerged from a study of PD-1 blockade in classical Hodgkin lymphoma. With V trimmed by 5 bases and J by 3 bases, 18 bases remained unmatched. Germline V gene data show CDR1 as LNHDA and CDR2 as SQIVND (reference sequence). This CDR3 region has 18 residues. Time point: cycle 4 day 1 (C4D1), after less than seven weeks of nivolumab. Brentuximab vedotin exposure varied, and every patient relapsed after autologous stem cell transplantation. This table comes from immunoSEQ multiplex PCR, and its TCRdb copy is limited to in-frame clones, with some not included. This table has tens of thousands of clones, around 74% appearing once.

Here the sequenced sample was peripheral blood mononuclear cells (PBMCs), taken before the fourth cycle of nivolumab. The receptor's source is a human donor with classical Hodgkin lymphoma. V gene TRBV19 combines with J gene TRBJ1-1; 7 nucleotides align to TRBD1. For the CDR3, the DNA is TGTGCCAGTAGTCTTTACAGATTACAGGGGCTTAGGCACACTGAAGCTTTCTTT. It yields the protein CASSLYRLQGLRHTEAFF.